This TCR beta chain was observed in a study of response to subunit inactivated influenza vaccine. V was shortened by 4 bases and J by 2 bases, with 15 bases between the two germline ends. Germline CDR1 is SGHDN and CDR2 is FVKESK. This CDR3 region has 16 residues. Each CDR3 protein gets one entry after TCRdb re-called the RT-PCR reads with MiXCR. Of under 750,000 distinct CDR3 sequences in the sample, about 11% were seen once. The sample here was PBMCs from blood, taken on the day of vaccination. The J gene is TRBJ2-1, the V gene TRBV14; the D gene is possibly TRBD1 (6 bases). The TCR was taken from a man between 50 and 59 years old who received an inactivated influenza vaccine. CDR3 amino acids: CASSPLGSGAYNEQFF. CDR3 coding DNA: TGTGCCAGCAGCCCCCTTGGGTCAGGGGCCTACAATGAGCAGTTCTTC. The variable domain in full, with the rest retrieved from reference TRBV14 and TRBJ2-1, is EAGVTQFPSHSVIEKGQTVTLRCDPISGHDNLYWYRRVMGKEIKFLLHFVKESKQDESGMPNNRFLAERTGGTYSTLKVQPAELEDSGVYFCASSPLGSGAYNEQFFGPGTRLTVL.